Below, one T cell receptor (beta chain) is given with its context. What it recognizes is unknown. This record comes from a study of monozygotic twins with inflammatory bowel disease. Regarding the study as a whole: For repertoire similarity, concordant twins did not differ from discordant twins, possibly because power was limited. IBD patients share fewer clonotypes with other people than healthy twins do, especially with disease activity.

TCRdb re-called the 5' RACE reads; one entry per CDR3 protein, DNA not given. Seen in this sample are about 330,000 distinct CDR3 sequences; the ten most common clones hold around 2%. This CDR3 region has 16 residues. Germline-derived CDR1 and CDR2 are DFQATT and SNEGSKA (reference sequence). Sample: blood. The sequence came from a human donor with ulcerative colitis or Crohn's disease, or a healthy co-twin of an affected twin (not recorded which). V gene TRBV20-1 combines with J gene TRBJ2-5; there is no DNA to check the TCRdb D call of TRBD2. The CDR3 sequence: CSANRLAGVRQETQYF.